A single sample gave rise to the 5 T cell receptor beta chains below, sequenced in a study of early T cells in non-severe SARS-CoV-2 infection. TCRdb called the 5' RACE reads again in MiXCR, with one record for every CDR3 protein. The data hold 75,000 to 100,000 distinct CDR3 sequences, with approximately 15% observed a single time. The specimen was whole blood. Receptors were obtained from an adult who was a healthcare worker with PCR-confirmed SARS-CoV-2 infection or an uninfected control (not recorded which).

This clonotype was picked up a small number of times. This sequence joins TRBV15 and TRBJ1-5; D is ambiguous. The V gene's germline CDR1 is LNHNV and CDR2 YYDKDF (reference sequence). This CDR3 is 12 amino acids long. Trimming shortened V by 4 bases and J by 2 bases, and 3 bases separated the two germline ends. CDR3 DNA: TGTGCCACCAGCACTGGCAATCAGCCCCAGCATTTT. It translates to CATSTGNQPQHF.

This clonotype was seen a handful of times. The rearrangement uses TRBV4-1 and TRBJ1-2; unclear D gene. CDR1 and CDR2 (germline): MGHRA, YSYEKL. V was pared by 1 base and J by 4 bases, with 10 bases between. CDR3 length: 14 residues. The CDR3 here is CASSQVDGFYGYTF. The CDR3 coding sequence is TGCGCCAGCAGCCAAGTCGACGGATTCTATGGCTACACCTTC.

J is TRBJ1-6 and V is TRBV7-3, with 9 bases that match TRBD1. The CDR3 is 16 amino acids. CDR1 is SGHTA and CDR2 is FQGTGA in the germline V gene. V shed 11 bases and J 6 bases; nucleotides not matched to a gene: 14. Here the CDR3 reads CAGASSPTGGNSPLHF. In DNA form, the CDR3 reads TGTGCCGGCGCATCCTCCCCGACAGGGGGTAATTCACCCCTCCACTTT.

To note about this clonotype: Germline and junction disagree at one end, which may indicate a read error. V gene TRBV20-1 combines with J gene TRBJ2-6; D uncertain. The CDR3 consists of 12 residues. Per germline, CDR1 DFQATT and CDR2 SNEGSKA (reference sequence). CDR3 sequence (DNA): TGCAGTGTTAACTCTGGGACCAACGTCCTGACTTTC. Translated: CSVNSGTNVLTF.

This clonotype was observed a handful of times. The chain uses TRBV28 and TRBJ1-4; TRBD1 might be the D (5 bases). V was pared by 4 bases and J by 7 bases, with 19 bases between. This CDR3 contains 16 residues. Germline CDR1 MDHEN, CDR2 SYDVKM. CDR3 DNA: TGTGCCAGCAGTTCTCTATCGGACGGGAGGGGTGAAAAACTGTTTTTT. Translated, it gives CASSSLSDGRGEKLFF.